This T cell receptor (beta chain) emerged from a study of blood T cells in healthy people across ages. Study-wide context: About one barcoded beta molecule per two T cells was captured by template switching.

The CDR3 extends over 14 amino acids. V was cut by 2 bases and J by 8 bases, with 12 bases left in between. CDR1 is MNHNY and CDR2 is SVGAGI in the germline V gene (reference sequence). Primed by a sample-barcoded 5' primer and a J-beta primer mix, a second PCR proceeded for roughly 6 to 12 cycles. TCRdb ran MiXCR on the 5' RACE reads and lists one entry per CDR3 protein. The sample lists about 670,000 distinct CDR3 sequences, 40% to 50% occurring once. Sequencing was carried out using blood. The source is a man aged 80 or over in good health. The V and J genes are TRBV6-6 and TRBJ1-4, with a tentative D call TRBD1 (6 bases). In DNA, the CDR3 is TGTGCCAGCAGTTACGGGGCAGACAGGGAAAAACTGTTTTTT. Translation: CASSYGADREKLFF.